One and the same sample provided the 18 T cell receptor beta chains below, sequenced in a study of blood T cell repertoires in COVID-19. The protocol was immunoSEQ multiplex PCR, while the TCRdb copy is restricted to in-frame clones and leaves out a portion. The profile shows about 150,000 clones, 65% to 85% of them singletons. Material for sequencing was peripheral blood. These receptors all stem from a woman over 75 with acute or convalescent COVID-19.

The CDR3 here is CAWSAGGEKLFF. CDR3 coding DNA: TGTGCCTGGAGCGCCGGGGGTGAAAAACTGTTTTTT. The rearrangement joins TRBV30 to TRBJ1-4; maybe TRBD1 (5 bases). Trimming pared 3 bases from V and 7 bases from J, leaving 9 bases between. This CDR3 region has 12 residues. Per germline, CDR1 GTSNPN and CDR2 SVGIG (reference sequence).

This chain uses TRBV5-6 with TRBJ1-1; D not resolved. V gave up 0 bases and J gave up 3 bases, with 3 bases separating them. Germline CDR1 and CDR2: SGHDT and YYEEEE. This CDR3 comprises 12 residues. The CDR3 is CASSLGDTEAFF. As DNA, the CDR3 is TGTGCCAGCAGCTTGGGAGACACTGAAGCTTTCTTT.

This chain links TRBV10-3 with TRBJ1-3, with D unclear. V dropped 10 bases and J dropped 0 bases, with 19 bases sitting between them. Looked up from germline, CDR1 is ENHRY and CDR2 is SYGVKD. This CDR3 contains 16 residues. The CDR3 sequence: CATRGQGEYSGNTIYF. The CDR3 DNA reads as TGTGCCACCCGCGGCCAAGGCGAATACTCTGGAAACACCATATATTTT.

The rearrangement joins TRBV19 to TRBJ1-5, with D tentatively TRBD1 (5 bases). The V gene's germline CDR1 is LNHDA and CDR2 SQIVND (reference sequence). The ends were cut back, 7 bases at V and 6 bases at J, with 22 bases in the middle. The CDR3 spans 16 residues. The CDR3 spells CASNKEGGVVGQPQHF. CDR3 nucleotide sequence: TGTGCCAGTAACAAAGAGGGAGGGGTAGTCGGTCAGCCCCAGCATTTT. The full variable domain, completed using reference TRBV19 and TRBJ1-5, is DGGITQSPKYLFRKEGQNVTLSCEQNLNHDAMYWYRQDPGQGLRLIYYSQIVNDFQKGDIAEGYSVSREKKESFPLTVTSAQKNPTAFYLCASNKEGGVVGQPQHFGDGTRLSIL.

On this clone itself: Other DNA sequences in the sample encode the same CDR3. CDR3: CASSLTSGSLYEQYF. CDR3 nucleotides: TGTGCCAGCAGCTTAACTAGCGGGTCTCTCTACGAGCAGTACTTC. The chain combines TRBV7-2 with TRBJ2-7; TRBD2 matches at 9 bases. The CDR3 totals 15 residues. Germline V gene lookup returns CDR1 SGHTA and CDR2 FQGNSA. V shed 2 bases, J shed 3 bases, and the junction held 5 bases outside the gene matches.

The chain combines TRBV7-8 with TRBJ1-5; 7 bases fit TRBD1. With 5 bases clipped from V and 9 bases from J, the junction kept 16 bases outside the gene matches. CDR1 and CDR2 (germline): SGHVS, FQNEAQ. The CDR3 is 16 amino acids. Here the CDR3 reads CASSVDRVVGRSPQHF. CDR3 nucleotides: TGTGCCAGCAGCGTAGACAGGGTCGTAGGGAGATCGCCCCAGCATTTT.

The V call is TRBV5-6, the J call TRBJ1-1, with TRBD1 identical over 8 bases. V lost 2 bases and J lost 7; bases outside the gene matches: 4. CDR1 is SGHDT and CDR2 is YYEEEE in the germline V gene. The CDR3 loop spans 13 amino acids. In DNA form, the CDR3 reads TGTGCCAGCAGCTTCCAGGGGGCCGATGAAGCTTTCTTT. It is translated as CASSFQGADEAFF.

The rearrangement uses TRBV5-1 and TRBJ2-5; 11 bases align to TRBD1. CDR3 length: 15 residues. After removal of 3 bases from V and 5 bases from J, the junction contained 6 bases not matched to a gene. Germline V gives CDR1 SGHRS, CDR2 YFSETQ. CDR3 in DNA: TGCGCCAGCAGCTCCGGGACAGGGGGTTTCGAGACCCAGTACTTC. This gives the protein CASSSGTGGFETQYF.

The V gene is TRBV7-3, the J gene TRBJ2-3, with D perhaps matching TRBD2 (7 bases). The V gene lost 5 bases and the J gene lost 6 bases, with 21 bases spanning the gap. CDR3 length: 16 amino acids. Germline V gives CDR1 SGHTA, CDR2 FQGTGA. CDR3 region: CASSPGRWGGRDTQYF. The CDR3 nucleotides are TGTGCCAGCAGCCCAGGGAGGTGGGGGGGCAGGGATACGCAGTATTTT.

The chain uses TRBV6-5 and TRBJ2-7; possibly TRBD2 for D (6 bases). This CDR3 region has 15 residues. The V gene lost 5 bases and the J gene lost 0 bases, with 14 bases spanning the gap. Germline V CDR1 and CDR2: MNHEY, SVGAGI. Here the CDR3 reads CASSRVIAASYEQYF. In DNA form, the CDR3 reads TGTGCCAGCAGTCGCGTCATAGCGGCCTCCTACGAGCAGTACTTC.

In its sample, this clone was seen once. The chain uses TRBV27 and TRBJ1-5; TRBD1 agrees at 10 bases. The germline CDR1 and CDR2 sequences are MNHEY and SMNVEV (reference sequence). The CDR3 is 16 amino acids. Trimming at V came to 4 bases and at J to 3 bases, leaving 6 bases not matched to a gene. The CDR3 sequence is CASSSTGTGDNQPQHF. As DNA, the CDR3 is TGTGCCAGCAGTTCCACCGGGACAGGGGACAATCAGCCCCAGCATTTT.

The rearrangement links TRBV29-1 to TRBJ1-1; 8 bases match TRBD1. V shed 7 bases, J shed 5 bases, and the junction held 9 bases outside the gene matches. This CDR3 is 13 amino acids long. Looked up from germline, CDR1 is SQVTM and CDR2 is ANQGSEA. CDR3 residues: CSGVEQGGTEAFF. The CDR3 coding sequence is TGCAGCGGGGTGGAACAGGGGGGAACTGAAGCTTTCTTT.

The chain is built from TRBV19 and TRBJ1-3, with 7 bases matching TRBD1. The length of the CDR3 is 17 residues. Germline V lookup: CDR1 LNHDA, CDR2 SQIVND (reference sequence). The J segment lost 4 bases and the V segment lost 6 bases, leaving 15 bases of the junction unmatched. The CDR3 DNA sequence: TGTGCCAGTAGATCGGAGGGGGCGCTGATTAACGGAAACACCATATATTTT. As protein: CASRSEGALINGNTIYF.

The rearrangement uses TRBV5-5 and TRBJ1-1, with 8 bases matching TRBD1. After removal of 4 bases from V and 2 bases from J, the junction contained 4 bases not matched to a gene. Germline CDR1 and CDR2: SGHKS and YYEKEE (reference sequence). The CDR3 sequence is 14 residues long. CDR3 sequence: CASSRTGTNTEAFF. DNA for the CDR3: TGTGCCAGCAGCCGGACAGGGACAAACACTGAAGCTTTCTTT.

CDR3 residues: CASGLGHTSAYNEQFF. In DNA form, the CDR3 reads TGTGCTAGTGGTTTGGGCCATACTAGCGCTTACAATGAGCAGTTCTTC. V gene TRBV12-5 combines with J gene TRBJ2-1; 7 bases line up with TRBD2. The germline V gene encodes CDR1 LGHNT and CDR2 FRNRAP. J gave up 4 bases and V 1 base, and 7 bases lay outside the gene matches. The CDR3 length is 16 residues.

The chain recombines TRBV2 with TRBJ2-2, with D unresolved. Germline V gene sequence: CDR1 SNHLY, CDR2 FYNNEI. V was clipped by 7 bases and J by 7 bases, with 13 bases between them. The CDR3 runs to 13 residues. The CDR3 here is CASTMVAGGELFF. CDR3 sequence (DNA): TGTGCCAGCACGATGGTGGCTGGCGGGGAGCTGTTTTTT. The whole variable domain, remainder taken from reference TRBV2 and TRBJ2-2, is EPEVTQTPSHQVTQMGQEVILRCVPISNHLYFYWYRQILGQKVEFLVSFYNNEISEKSEIFDDQFSVERPDGSNFTLKIRSTKLEDSAMYFCASTMVAGGELFFGEGSRLTVL.

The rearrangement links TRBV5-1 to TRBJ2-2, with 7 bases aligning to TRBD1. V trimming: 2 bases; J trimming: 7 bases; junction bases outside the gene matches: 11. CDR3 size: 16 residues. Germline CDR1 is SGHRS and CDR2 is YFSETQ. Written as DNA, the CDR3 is TGCGCCAGCAGCTTCTATACAGGGGACATCGGCGGGGAGCTGTTTTTT. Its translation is CASSFYTGDIGGELFF.

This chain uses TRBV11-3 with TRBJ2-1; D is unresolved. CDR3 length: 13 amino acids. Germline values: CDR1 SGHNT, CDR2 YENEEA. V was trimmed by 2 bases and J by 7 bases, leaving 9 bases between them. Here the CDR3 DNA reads TGTGCCAGCAGCTTATTCCCGGGTAATGAGCAGTTCTTC. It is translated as CASSLFPGNEQFF. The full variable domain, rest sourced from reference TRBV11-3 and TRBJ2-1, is EAGVVQSPRYKIIEKKQPVAFWCNPISGHNTLYWYLQNLGQGPELLIRYENEEAVDDSQLPKDRFSAERLKGVDSTLKIQPAELGDSAVYLCASSLFPGNEQFFGPGTRLTVL.